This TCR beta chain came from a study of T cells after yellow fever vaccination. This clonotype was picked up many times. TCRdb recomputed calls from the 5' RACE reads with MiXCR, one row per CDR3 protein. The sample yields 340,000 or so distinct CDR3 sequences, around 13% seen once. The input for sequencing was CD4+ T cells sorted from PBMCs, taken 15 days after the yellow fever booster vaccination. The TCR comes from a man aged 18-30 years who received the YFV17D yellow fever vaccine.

As DNA, the CDR3 is TGTGCCATCGGACAGTACAATCAGCCCCAGCATTTT. The encoded protein is CAIGQYNQPQHF. This chain joins TRBV10-3 and TRBJ1-5; maybe TRBD1 (6 bases). The CDR3 loop spans 12 amino acids. Germline V gene sequence: CDR1 ENHRY, CDR2 SYGVKD. V lost 8 bases to trimming and J lost 3 bases, with 8 bases between them.